These T cell receptor beta chains were read from a single sample in a study of identical twins. TCRdb reprocessed the 5' RACE reads with MiXCR, giving one entry per CDR3 protein. The data show approximately 500,000 distinct CDR3 sequences, with roughly a quarter seen just once and just under 3% held by the top ten. These records were also assigned to another study, of T cells expressing NK-cell markers.

Specimen: CD4+ T cells sorted from blood. Source of these receptors: a woman aged 18-30 years in good health. Each CDR3 is given with its conserved first and last residue. D genes are given only for firm matches. Rows may omit the clone size; those that give it use once, few, many or a size class.

clone_size j_call d_call v_call cdr3_aa cdr3_nt
NA TRBJ2-5 TRBD2 TRBV12-3/TRBV12-4 CASSRTSGGQETQYF TGTGCCAGCAGCCGGACTAGCGGGGGTCAAGAGACCCAGTACTTC
few TRBJ2-1 NA TRBV25-1 CASSGLGRGEQFF TGTGCCAGCAGTGGGCTAGGTAGGGGTGAGCAGTTCTTC
NA TRBJ1-1 NA TRBV5-1 CASSLAGIGTLPNTEAFF TGCGCCAGCAGCTTGGCCGGAATCGGGACACTCCCGAACACTGAAGCTTTCTTT
NA TRBJ2-1 NA TRBV20-1 CSARRDRAVSGNEQFF TGCAGTGCTAGGAGAGACAGAGCGGTCAGTGGGAATGAGCAGTTCTTC
many TRBJ1-2 NA TRBV12-3/TRBV12-4 CASSSGSFYGYTF TGTGCCAGCAGTAGCGGGAGTTTTTATGGCTACACCTTC
NA TRBJ2-1 TRBD2 TRBV20-1 CSARRTSGRITAGNEQFF TGCAGTGCTAGACGGACTAGCGGGAGGATTACGGCCGGCAATGAGCAGTTCTTC
many TRBJ2-4 NA TRBV5-6 CASSSNPRGTGSKNIQYF TGTGCCAGCAGCTCCAACCCTCGGGGTACCGGTTCCAAAAACATTCAGTACTTC
NA TRBJ2-7 NA TRBV29-1 CSVVGNRLSYEQYF TGCAGCGTTGTCGGAAATCGACTGTCATACGAGCAGTACTTC
few TRBJ1-6 NA TRBV6-1 CASSVGGGNSPLHF TGTGCCAGCAGTGTGGGGGGGGGCAATTCACCCCTCCACTTT
NA TRBJ2-7 TRBD1 TRBV9 CASSAGATGAPYEQYF TGTGCCAGCAGCGCCGGGGCGACAGGGGCTCCCTACGAGCAGTACTTC
NA TRBJ2-5 TRBD2 TRBV9 CASSVASGVQETQYF TGTGCCAGCAGCGTAGCTAGCGGGGTACAAGAGACCCAGTACTTC
few TRBJ1-6 TRBD1 TRBV7-6 CASSLGGSGQGFPLHF TGTGCCAGCAGCTTAGGAGGTTCCGGACAGGGCTTCCCCCTCCACTTT
NA TRBJ2-7 NA TRBV20-1 CSARDWEPAYEQYF TGCAGTGCTAGAGATTGGGAGCCCGCCTACGAGCAGTACTTC
few TRBJ1-5 NA TRBV29-1 CSARGAANQPQHF TGCAGCGCACGGGGGGCAGCAAATCAGCCCCAGCATTTT
few TRBJ1-5 NA TRBV7-9 CASSLHPYQPQHF TGTGCCAGCAGCTTACACCCTTATCAGCCCCAGCATTTT
few TRBJ2-4 NA TRBV20-1 CSASRQSHIQYF TGCAGTGCTAGTCGACAGTCGCACATTCAGTACTTC
NA TRBJ2-3 NA TRBV5-1 CASSLGPPLDTQYF TGCGCCAGCAGCTTGGGACCTCCTTTGGATACGCAGTATTTT
few TRBJ2-1 NA TRBV20-1 CSAGLYNEQFF TGCAGTGCTGGACTATACAATGAGCAGTTCTTC
few TRBJ2-7 TRBD2 TRBV7-9 CASARGRFSEQYF TGTGCCAGCGCTCGCGGGAGGTTCTCCGAGCAGTACTTC
few TRBJ1-5 TRBD1 TRBV7-8 CASSIQGKGYQPQHF TGTGCCAGCAGTATACAGGGGAAGGGGTATCAGCCCCAGCATTTT
NA TRBJ1-1 NA TRBV5-1 CASSLGHVNTEAFF TGCGCCAGCAGCCTGGGACACGTGAACACTGAAGCTTTCTTT
NA TRBJ2-1 NA TRBV7-2 CASSKVGGGAPFF NA
few TRBJ2-2 NA TRBV9 CASSGRRANTGELFF TGTGCCAGCAGCGGGAGGCGGGCGAACACCGGGGAGCTGTTTTTT
NA TRBJ2-3 NA TRBV11-2 CASAGVNTQYF TGTGCCAGTGCTGGAGTAAATACGCAGTATTTT
NA TRBJ2-3 NA TRBV7-2 CASSPLGPMSTDTQYF TGTGCCAGCAGCCCCCTCGGACCGATGAGCACAGATACGCAGTATTTT
NA TRBJ2-5 NA TRBV7-9 CASSLAFSKETQYF TGTGCCAGCAGCTTAGCTTTTTCTAAAGAGACCCAGTACTTC
NA TRBJ1-2 TRBD1 TRBV25-1 CASSPSDRTGGYTF TGTGCCAGCAGTCCTTCGGACAGGACGGGGGGCTACACCTTC
few TRBJ1-4 NA TRBV5-1 CASSLSPTEKLFF TGCGCCAGCAGCTTGAGTCCAACGGAAAAACTGTTTTTT
few TRBJ1-4 NA TRBV6-1 CASTPRGTNEKLFF TGTGCCAGCACCCCGAGAGGAACTAATGAAAAACTGTTTTTT
NA TRBJ2-1 TRBD2 TRBV20-1 CSAAGTSGRMYNEQFF TGCAGTGCCGCCGGGACTAGCGGGAGGATGTACAATGAGCAGTTCTTC
few TRBJ1-2 NA TRBV21-1 CASNAGGEDYGYTF TGTGCCAGCAACGCCGGGGGAGAAGACTATGGCTACACCTTC
many TRBJ2-7 NA TRBV6-5 CASSYSKPPYEQYF TGTGCCAGCAGTTACTCCAAGCCTCCCTACGAGCAGTACTTC
few TRBJ1-3 NA TRBV20-1 CSARGAGNTIYF TGCAGTGCCCGGGGAGCTGGAAACACCATATATTTT